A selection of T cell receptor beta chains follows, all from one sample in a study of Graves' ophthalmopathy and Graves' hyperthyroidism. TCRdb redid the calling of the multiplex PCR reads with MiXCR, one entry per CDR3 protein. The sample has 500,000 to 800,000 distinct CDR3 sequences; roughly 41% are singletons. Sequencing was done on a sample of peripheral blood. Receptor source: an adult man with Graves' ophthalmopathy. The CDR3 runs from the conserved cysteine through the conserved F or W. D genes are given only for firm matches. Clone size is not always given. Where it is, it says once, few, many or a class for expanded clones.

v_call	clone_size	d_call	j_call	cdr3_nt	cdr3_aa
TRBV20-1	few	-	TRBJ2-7	TGCAGTGCTAGAGTACGTAGGGGCGAGCAGTACTTC	CSARVRRGEQYF
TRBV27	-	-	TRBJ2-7	TGTGCCAGCAGAAGGACACCGAACTCCTACGAGCAGTACTTC	CASRRTPNSYEQYF
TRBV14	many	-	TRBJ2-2	TGTGCCAGCAGCCAAGACGGCAGGGAAATTACCGGGGAGCTGTTTTTT	CASSQDGREITGELFF
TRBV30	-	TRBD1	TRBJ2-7	TGTGCCTGGAATCCGGGACAGGGTCTCTACGAGCAGTACTTC	CAWNPGQGLYEQYF
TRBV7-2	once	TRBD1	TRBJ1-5	TGTGCCAGCAGCCCTGGGGACAGGAGGTACCAAGAGACCCAGCATTTT	CASSPGDRRYQETQHF
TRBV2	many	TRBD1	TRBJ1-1	TGTGCCAGCAGCTCTAGGGACAGGGGTGAAGCTTTCTTT	CASSSRDRGEAFF
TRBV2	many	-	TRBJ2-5	TGTGCCAGCAGAGCCTACGAGACCCAGTACTTC	CASRAYETQYF
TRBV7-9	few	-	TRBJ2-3	TGTGCCAGCAGCTTACTTCCCCTCGGCACAGATACGCAGTATTTT	CASSLLPLGTDTQYF
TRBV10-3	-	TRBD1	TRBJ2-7	TGTGCCAGCACGCTGACAGGGGGATCCTACGAGCAGTACTTC	CASTLTGGSYEQYF
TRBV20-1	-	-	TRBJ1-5	TGCAGTGCTAGAGGGACTAGCGGGAGAGAGACCCAGCATTTT	CSARGTSGRETQHF
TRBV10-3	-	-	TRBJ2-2	TGTGCCAGCAGTTACGGAGGCAGGGCCGCCGGGGAGCTGTTTTTT	CASSYGGRAAGELFF
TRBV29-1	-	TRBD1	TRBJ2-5	TGCAGCGTTGAAGCTCAGGGGGCCGGGGAGCTGTACTTC	CSVEAQGAGELYF
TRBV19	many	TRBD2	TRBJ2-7	TGTGCCAGTAGGCCTAGCGGGAGCTACGAGCAGTACTTC	CASRPSGSYEQYF
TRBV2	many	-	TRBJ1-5	TGTGCCAGCACCGCCAGCCCCCCGGGCGATCAGCCCCAGCATTTT	CASTASPPGDQPQHF
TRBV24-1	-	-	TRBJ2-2	TGTGCCACCCAAGGGGGAGCGAACACCGGGGAGCTGTTTTTT	CATQGGANTGELFF
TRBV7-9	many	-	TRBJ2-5	TGTGCCAGCAGCTTATCCCAGGGAGTCGGGGAGACCCAGTACTTC	CASSLSQGVGETQYF
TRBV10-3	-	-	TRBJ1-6	TGTGCCATCAGTGATTGGAATTCACCCCTCCACTTT	CAISDWNSPLHF
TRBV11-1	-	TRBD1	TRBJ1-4	TGTGCCAGCCCCGGGACAGGGGGCGAAAAACTGTTTTTT	CASPGTGGEKLFF
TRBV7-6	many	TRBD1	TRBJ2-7	TGTGCCAGCAGCTTGGGACAGGCGAGGGGCGAGCAGTACTTC	CASSLGQARGEQYF
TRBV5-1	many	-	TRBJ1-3	TGCGCCAGCAGCTTGATGGGAAGTGGAAACACCATATATTTT	CASSLMGSGNTIYF
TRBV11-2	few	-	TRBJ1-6	TGTGCCAGTAGTCTAGGGTGGAATTCACCCCTCCACTTT	CASSLGWNSPLHF
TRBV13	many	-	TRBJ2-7	TGTGCCAGCAGCTGGGGAATCCAGGGCCCCGAGCAGTACTTC	CASSWGIQGPEQYF
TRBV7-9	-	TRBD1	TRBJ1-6	TGTGCCAGCAGCACGGGACAGTACCCCTATAATTCACCCCTCCACTTT	CASSTGQYPYNSPLHF
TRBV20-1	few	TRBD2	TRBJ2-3	TGCAGTGCAAATTCGGGACTAGCGGGAGTTGCGGATACGCAGTATTTT	CSANSGLAGVADTQYF
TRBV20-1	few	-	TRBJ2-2	TGCAGTGCTAGTTTCGTCGGCACCGGGGAGCTGTTTTTT	CSASFVGTGELFF
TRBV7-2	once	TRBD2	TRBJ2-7	TGTGCCAGCAGCTTTAGCCCTAGCGGGGGGAACTACGAGCAGTACTTC	CASSFSPSGGNYEQYF
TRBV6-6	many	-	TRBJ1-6	TGTGCCAGCAGTCAGCTACCGGGGGCCCTCCACTTT	CASSQLPGALHF
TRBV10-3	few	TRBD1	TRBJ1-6	TGTGCCAGCAGTGAATTCTGGGACAGGGCTTCACCCCTCCACTTT	CASSEFWDRASPLHF
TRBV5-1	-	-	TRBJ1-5	TGCGCCAGCAGCTTGGGAGGGGAAAGCAATCAGCCCCAGCATTTT	CASSLGGESNQPQHF
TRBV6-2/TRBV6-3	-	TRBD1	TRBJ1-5	TGTGCCAGCAGTGACAGGGCAGGTTTTCAGCCCCAGCATTTT	CASSDRAGFQPQHF
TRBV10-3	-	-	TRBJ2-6	TGTGCCATCAGTGAGCCGGGGACAGGGGCCAACGTCCTGACTTTC	CAISEPGTGANVLTF